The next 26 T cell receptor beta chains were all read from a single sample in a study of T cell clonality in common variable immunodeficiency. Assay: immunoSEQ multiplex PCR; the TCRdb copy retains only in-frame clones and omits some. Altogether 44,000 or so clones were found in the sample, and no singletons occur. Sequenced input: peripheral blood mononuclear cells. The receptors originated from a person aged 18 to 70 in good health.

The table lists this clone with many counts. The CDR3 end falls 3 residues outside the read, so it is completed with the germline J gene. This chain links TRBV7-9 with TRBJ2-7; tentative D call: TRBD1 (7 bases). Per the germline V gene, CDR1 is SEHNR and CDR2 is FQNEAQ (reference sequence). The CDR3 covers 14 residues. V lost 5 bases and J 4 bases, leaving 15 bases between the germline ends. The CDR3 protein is CASSAAGQTYEQYF. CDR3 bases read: TGTGCCAGCAGCGCCGCGGGACAGACTTACGAG.

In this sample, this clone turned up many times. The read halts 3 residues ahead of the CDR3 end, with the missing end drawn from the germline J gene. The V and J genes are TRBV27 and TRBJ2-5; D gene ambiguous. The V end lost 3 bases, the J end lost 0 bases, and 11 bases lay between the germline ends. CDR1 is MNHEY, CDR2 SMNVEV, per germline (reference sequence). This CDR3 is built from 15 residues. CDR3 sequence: CASSLGRRYQETQYF. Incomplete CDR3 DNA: TGTGCCAGCAGTTTGGGCAGGCGATACCAAGAGACC.

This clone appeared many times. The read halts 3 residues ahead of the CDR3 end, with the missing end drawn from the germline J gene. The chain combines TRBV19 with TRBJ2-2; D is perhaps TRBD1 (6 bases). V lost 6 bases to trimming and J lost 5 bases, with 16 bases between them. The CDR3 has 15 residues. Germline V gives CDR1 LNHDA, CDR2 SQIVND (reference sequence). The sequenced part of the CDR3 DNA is TGTGCCAGTAGCCCCAGGGGCCAACTAACCGGGGAG. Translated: CASSPRGQLTGE. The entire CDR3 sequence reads CASSPRGQLTGELFF.

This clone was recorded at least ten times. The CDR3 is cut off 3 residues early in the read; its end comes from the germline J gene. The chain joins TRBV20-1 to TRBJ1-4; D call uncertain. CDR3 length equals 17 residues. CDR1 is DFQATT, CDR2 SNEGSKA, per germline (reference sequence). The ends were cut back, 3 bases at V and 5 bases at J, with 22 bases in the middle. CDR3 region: CSASRQSVGEGNEKLFF. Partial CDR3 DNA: TGCAGTGCTAGTAGGCAGAGCGTCGGGGAAGGGAATGAAAAA.

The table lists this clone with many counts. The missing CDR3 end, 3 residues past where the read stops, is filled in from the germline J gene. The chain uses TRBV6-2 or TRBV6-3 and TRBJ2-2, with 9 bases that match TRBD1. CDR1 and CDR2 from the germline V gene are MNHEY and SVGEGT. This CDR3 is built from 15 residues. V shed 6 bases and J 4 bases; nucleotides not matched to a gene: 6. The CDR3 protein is CASRKQGAPTGELFF. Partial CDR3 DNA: TGTGCCAGCAGAAAACAGGGGGCGCCCACCGGGGAG.

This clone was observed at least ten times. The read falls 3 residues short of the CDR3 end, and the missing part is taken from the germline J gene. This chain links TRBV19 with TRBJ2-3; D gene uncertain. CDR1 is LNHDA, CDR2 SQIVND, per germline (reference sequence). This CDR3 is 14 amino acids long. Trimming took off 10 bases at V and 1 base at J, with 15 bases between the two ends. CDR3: CATTSVAGTDTQYF. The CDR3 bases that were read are TGTGCCACCACCTCAGTGGCAGGCACAGATACG.

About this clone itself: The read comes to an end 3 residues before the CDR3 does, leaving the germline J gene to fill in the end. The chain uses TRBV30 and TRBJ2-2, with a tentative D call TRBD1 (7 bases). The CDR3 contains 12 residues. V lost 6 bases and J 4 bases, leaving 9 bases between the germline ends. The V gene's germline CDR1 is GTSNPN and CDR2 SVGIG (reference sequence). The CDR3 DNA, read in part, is TGTGCCTGTCAGGGGGGCACCGGGGAG. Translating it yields CACQGGTGE. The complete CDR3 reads CACQGGTGELFF.

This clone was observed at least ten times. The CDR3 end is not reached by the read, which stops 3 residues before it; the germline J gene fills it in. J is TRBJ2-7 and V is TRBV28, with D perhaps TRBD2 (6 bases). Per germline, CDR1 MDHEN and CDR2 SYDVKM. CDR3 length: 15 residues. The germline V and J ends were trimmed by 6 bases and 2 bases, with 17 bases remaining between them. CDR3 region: CASSLKRAHAYEQYF. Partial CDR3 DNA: TGTGCCAGCAGCCTTAAGCGGGCGCACGCCTACGAG.

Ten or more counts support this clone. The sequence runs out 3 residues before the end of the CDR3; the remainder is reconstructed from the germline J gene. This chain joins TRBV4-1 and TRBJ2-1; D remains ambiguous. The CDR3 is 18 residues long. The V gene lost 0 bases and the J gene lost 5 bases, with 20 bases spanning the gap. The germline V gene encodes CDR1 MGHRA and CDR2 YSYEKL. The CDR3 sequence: CASSQDLYPAGPDNEQFF. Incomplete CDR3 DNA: TGCGCCAGCAGCCAAGATCTGTATCCGGCAGGCCCAGACAATGAG.

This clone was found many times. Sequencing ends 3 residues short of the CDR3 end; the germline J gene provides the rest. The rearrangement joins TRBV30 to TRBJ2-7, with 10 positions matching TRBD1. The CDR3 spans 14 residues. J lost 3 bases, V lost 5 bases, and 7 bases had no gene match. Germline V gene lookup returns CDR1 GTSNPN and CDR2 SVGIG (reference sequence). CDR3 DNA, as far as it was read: TGTGCCTGGGAACCGGGACAGGGGATCTACGAG. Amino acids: CAWEPGQGIYE. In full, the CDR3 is CAWEPGQGIYEQYF. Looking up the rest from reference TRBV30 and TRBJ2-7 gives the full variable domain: SQTIHQWPATLVQPVGSPLSLECTVEGTSNPNLYWYRQAAGRGLQLLFYSVGIGQISSEVPQNLSASRPQDRQFILSSKKLLLSDSGFYLCAWEPGQGIYEQYFGPGTRLTVT.

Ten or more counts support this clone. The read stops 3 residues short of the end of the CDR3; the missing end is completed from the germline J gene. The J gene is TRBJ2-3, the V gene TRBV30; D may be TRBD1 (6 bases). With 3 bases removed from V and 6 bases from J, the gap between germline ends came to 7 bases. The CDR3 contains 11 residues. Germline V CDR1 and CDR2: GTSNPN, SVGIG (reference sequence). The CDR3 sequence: CAWRDRDTQYF. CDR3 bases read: TGTGCCTGGAGAGACAGGGATACG.

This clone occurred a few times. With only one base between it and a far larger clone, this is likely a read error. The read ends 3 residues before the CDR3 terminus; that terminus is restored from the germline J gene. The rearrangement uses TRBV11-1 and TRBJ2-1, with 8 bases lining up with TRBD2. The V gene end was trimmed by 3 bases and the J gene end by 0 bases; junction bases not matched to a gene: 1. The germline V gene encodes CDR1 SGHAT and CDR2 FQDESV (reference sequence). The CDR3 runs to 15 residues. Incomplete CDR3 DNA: TGTGCCAGCAGCTTTAGCGGGAACTCCTACAATGAG. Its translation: CASSFSGNSYNE. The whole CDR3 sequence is CASSFSGNSYNEQFF.

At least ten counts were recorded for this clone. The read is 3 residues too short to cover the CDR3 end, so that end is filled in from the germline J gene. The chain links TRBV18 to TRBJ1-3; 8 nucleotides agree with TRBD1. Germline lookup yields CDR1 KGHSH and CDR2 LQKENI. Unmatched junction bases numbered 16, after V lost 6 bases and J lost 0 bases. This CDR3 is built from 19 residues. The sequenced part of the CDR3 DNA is TGTGCCAGCTCCCCCGCCCCAGCAGGGGGCATCGTCTCTGGAAACACC. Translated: CASSPAPAGGIVSGNT. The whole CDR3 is CASSPAPAGGIVSGNTIYF.

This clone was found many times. The sequenced CDR3 bases are TGCGCCAGCACCGAAGGGGCTCAGGGCTATGGC. Its translation is CASTEGAQGYG. The full CDR3 protein is CASTEGAQGYGYTF. The V call is TRBV4-1, the J call TRBJ1-2; tentatively, D is TRBD1 (5 bases). From the germline J gene comes the end of the CDR3, since the read stops 3 residues before it. V was clipped by 7 bases and J by 4 bases, with 16 bases between them. The length of the CDR3 is 14 residues. The germline V gene encodes CDR1 MGHRA and CDR2 YSYEKL.

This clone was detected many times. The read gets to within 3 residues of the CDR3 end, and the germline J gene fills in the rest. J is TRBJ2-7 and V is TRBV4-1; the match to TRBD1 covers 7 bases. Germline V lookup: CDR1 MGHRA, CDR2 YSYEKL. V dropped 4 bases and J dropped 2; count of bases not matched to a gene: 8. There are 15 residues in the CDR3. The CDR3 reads CASSLTTGSTYEQYF. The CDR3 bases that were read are TGCGCCAGCAGCCTAACGACAGGGAGTACCTACGAG.

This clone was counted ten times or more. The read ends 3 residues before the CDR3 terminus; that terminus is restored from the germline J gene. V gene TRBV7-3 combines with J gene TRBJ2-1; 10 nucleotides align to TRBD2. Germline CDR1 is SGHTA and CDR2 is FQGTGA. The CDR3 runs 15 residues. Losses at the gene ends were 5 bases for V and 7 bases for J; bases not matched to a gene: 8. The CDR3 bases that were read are TGTGCCAGCAGCCAAGTAGCGGGAGGATTTAATGAG. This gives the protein CASSQVAGGFNE. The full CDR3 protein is CASSQVAGGFNEQFF. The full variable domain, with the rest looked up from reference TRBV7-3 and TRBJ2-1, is GAGVSQTPSNKVTEKGKYVELRCDPISGHTALYWYRQSLGQGPEFLIYFQGTGAADDSGLPNDRFFAVRPEGSVSTLKIQRTERGDSAVYLCASSQVAGGFNEQFFGPGTRLTVL.

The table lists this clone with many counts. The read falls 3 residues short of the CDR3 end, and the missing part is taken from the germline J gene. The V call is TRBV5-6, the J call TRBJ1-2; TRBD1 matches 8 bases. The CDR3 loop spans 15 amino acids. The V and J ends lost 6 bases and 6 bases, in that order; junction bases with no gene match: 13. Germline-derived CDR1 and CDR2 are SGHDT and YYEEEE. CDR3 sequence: CASTSTSGGADGYTF. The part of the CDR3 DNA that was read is TGTGCCAGCACCTCTACTTCAGGGGGCGCGGATGGC.

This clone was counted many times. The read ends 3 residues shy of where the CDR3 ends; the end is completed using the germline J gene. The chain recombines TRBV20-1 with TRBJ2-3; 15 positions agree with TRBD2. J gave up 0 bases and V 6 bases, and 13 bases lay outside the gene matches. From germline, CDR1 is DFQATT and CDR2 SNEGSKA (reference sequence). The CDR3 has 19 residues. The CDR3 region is CSATSRTSGGAISTDTQYF. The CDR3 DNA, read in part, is TGCAGTGCCACCTCGAGGACTAGCGGGGGGGCCATTAGCACAGATACG.

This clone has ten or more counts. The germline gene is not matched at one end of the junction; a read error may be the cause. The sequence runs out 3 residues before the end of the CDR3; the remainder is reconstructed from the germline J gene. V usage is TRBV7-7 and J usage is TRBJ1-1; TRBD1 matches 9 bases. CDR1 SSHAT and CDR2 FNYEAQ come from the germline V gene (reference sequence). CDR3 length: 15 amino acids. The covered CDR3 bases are TGTGCTAGCAGCCCCGGGACAGGGCTGAACACTGAA. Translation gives CASSPGTGLNTE. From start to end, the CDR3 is CASSPGTGLNTEAFF.

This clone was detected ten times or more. The CDR3 protein is CSVEYQGNAEAFF. The sequenced part of the CDR3 DNA is TGCAGCGTTGAATACCAGGGAAACGCTGAA. The V call is TRBV29-1, the J call TRBJ1-1; D might be TRBD1 (5 bases). The read gets to within 3 residues of the CDR3 end, and the germline J gene fills in the rest. The V end was cut by 2 bases, the J end by 6 bases, with 13 bases between. Germline V gene lookup returns CDR1 SQVTM and CDR2 ANQGSEA. The CDR3 has 13 residues.

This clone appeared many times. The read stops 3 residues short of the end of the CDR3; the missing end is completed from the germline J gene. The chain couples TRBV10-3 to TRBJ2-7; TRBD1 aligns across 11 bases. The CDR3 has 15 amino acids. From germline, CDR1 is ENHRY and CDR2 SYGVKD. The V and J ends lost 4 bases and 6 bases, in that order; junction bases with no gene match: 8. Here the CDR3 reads CAISAEGTGGSEQYF. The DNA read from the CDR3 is TGTGCCATCAGTGCGGAGGGGACAGGGGGATCCGAG.

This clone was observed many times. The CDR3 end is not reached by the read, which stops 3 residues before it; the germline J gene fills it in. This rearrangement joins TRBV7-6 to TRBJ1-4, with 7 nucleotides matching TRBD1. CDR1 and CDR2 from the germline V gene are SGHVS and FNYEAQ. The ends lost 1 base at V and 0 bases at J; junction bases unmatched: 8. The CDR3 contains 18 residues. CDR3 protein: CASSLVAYGTATNEKLFF. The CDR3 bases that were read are TGTGCCAGCAGCTTAGTAGCCTACGGGACAGCAACTAATGAAAAA.

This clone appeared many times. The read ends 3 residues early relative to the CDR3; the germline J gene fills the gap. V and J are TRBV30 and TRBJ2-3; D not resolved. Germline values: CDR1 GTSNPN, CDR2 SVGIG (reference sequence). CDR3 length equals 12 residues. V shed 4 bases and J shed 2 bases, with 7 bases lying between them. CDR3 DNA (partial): TGTGCCTGGAATGTTTACACAGATACG. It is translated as CAWNVYTDT. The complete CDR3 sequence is CAWNVYTDTQYF.

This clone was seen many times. CDR3 bases read: TGCAGTGCTAGAGATGGCAGGAACTCCTACAATGAG. Translation: CSARDGRNSYNE. The entire CDR3 sequence reads CSARDGRNSYNEQFF. This chain joins TRBV20-1 and TRBJ2-1; no reliable D call. From the germline J gene comes the end of the CDR3, since the read stops 3 residues before it. The V and J ends lost 0 bases and 0 bases respectively, with 9 bases between them. CDR1 is DFQATT and CDR2 is SNEGSKA in the germline V gene (reference sequence). The CDR3 loop spans 15 amino acids.

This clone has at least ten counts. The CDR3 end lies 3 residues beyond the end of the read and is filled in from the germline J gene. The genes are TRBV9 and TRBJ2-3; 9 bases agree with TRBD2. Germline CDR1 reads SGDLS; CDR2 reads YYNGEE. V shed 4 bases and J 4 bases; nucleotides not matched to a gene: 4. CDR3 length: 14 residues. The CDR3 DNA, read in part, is TGTGCCAGCAGCAAAGGGACTAGCTCAGATACG. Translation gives CASSKGTSSDT. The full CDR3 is CASSKGTSSDTQYF.

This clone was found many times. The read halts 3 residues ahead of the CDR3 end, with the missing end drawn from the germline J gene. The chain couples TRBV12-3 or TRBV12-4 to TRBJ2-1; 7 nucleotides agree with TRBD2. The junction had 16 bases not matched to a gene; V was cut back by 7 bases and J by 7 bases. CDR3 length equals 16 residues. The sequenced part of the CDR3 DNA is TGTGCCAGCATCCCCTCGGGGAGGGAGAGTTTAAATGAG. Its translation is CASIPSGRESLNE. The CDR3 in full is CASIPSGRESLNEQFF.